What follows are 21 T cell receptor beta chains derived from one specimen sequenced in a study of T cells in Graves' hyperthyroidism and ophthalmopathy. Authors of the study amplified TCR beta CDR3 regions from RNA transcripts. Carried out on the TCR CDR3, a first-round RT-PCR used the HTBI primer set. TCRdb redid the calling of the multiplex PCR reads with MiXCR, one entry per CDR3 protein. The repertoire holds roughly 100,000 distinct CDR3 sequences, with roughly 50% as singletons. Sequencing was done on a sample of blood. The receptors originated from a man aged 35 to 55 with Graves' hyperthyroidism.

The CDR3, as DNA: TGTGCCAGCAGTCTACTTAACAGGGGACGAATGAACACTGAAGCTTTCTTT. Its translation: CASSLLNRGRMNTEAFF. This chain connects TRBV12-3 or TRBV12-4 to TRBJ1-1; TRBD1 aligns across 7 bases. The junction had 12 bases not matched to a gene; V was cut back by 5 bases and J by 0 bases. The CDR3 covers 17 residues.

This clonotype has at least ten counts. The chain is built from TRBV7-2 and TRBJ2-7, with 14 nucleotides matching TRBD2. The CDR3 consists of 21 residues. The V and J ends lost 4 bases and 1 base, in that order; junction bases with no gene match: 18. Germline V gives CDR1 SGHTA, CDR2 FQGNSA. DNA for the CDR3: TGTGCCAGCAGCTCGGGACTAGCGGGAGCCGTAGATGCGACGACTTCCTACGAGCAGTACTTC. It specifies CASSSGLAGAVDATTSYEQYF. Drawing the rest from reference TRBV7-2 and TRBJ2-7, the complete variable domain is GAGVSQSPSNKVTEKGKDVELRCDPISGHTALYWYRQSLGQGLEFLIYFQGNSAPDKSGLPSDRFSAERTGGSVSTLTIQRTQQEDSAVYLCASSSGLAGAVDATTSYEQYFGPGTRLTVT.

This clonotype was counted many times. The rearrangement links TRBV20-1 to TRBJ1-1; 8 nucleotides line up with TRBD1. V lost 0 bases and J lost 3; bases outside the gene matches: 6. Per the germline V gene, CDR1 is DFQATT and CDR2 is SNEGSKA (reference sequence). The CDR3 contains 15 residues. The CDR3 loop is CSARDIGQGYTEAFF. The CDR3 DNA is TGCAGTGCTAGAGATATCGGACAGGGATACACTGAAGCTTTCTTT.

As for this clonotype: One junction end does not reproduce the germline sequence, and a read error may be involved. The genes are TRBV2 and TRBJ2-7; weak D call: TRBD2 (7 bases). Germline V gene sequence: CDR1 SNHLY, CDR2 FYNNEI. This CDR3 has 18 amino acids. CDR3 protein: CASSESLFVTGGSCEQYF. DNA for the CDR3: TGTGCCAGCAGTGAGTCACTCTTTGTGACGGGGGGCTCCTGCGAGCAGTACTTC.

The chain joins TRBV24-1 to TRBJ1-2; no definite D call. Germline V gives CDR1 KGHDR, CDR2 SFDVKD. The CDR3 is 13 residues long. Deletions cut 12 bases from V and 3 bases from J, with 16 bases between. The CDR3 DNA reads TGTGCCGCGCCATGGGTTGGAGACTATGGCTACACCTTC. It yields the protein CAAPWVGDYGYTF.

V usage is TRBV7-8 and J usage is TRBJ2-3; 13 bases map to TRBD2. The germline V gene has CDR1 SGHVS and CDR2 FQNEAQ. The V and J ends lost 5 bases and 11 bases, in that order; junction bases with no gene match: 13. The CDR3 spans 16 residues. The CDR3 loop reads CASSPSGTSGKLEQYF. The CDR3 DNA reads TGTGCCAGCAGCCCCTCCGGGACTAGCGGGAAATTGGAGCAGTATTTT.

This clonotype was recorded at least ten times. As DNA, the CDR3 is TGTGCCAGCAGCGTAGAATGGAATCCCTACGAGCAGTACTTC. Encoded protein: CASSVEWNPYEQYF. This chain connects TRBV9 to TRBJ2-7; D not resolved. This CDR3 contains 14 residues. The V end was cut by 0 bases, the J end by 2 bases, with 9 bases between. Germline V gene sequence: CDR1 SGDLS, CDR2 YYNGEE.

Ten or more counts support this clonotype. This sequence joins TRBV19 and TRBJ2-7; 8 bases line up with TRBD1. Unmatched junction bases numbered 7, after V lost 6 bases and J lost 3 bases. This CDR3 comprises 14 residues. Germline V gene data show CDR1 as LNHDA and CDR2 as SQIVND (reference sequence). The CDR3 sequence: CASRPGQGFYEQYF. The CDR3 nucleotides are TGTGCCAGTAGACCCGGACAGGGTTTCTACGAGCAGTACTTC.

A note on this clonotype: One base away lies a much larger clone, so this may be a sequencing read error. The CDR3 loop reads CASSGSPGQGGNGYTF. In nucleotides, the CDR3 is TGTGCCAGCAGTGGCAGTCCGGGACAGGGGGGAAATGGCTACACCTTC. The genes are TRBV2 and TRBJ1-2, with 11 bases lining up with TRBD1. Germline loops: CDR1 SNHLY, CDR2 FYNNEI. The CDR3 has 16 residues. V was pared by 4 bases and J by 6 bases, with 10 bases of the junction left unmatched.

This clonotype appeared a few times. This CDR3 is CSAPGGGWETQYF. In DNA form, the CDR3 reads TGCAGTGCGCCGGGGGGGGGGTGGGAGACCCAGTACTTC. This rearrangement joins TRBV20-1 to TRBJ2-5; TRBD2 agrees at 8 bases. The length of the CDR3 is 13 residues. V dropped 6 bases and J dropped 5; count of bases not matched to a gene: 8. Looked up from germline, CDR1 is DFQATT and CDR2 is SNEGSKA (reference sequence).

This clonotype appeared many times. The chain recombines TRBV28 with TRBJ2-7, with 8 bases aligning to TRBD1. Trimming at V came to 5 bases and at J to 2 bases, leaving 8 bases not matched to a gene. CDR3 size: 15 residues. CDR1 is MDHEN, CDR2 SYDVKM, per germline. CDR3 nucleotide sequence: TGTGCCAGCAGTGGACTGGGACAGGTACCCTACGAGCAGTACTTC. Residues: CASSGLGQVPYEQYF. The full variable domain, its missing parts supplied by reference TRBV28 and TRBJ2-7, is DVKVTQSSRYLVKRTGEKVFLECVQDMDHENMFWYRQDPGLGLRLIYFSYDVKMKEKGDIPEGYSVSREKKERFSLILESASTNQTSMYLCASSGLGQVPYEQYFGPGTRLTVT.

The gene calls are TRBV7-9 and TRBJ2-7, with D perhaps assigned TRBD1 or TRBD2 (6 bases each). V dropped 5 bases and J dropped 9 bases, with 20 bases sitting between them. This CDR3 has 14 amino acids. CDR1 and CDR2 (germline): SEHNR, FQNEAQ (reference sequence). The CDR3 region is CASSIRTGADGQYF. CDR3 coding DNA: TGTGCCAGCAGCATTAGGACGGGGGCAGACGGGCAGTACTTC.

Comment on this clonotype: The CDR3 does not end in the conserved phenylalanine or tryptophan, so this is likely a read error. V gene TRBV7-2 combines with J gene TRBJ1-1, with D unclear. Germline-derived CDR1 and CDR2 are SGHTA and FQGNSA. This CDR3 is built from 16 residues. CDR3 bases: TGTGCCAGCAGCTTAGTCCGGGGATCCATGAACACTGAGGCTTTCCTT. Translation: CASSLVRGSMNTEAFL.

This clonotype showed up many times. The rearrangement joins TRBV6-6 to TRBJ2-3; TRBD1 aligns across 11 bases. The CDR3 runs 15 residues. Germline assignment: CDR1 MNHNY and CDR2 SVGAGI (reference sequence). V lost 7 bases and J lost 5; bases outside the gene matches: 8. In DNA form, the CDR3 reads TGTGCCAGCATTGCTTTCGGGACAGGGGGAGATACGCAGTATTTT. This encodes CASIAFGTGGDTQYF.

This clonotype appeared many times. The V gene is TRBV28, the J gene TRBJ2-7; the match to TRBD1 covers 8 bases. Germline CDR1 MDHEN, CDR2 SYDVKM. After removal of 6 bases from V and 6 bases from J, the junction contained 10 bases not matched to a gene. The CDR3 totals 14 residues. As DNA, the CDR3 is TGTGCCAGCAGAATGTCCCAGGGGGCAGGCGAGCAGTACTTC. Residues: CASRMSQGAGEQYF. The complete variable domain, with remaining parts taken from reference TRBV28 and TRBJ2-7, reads DVKVTQSSRYLVKRTGEKVFLECVQDMDHENMFWYRQDPGLGLRLIYFSYDVKMKEKGDIPEGYSVSREKKERFSLILESASTNQTSMYLCASRMSQGAGEQYFGPGTRLTVT.

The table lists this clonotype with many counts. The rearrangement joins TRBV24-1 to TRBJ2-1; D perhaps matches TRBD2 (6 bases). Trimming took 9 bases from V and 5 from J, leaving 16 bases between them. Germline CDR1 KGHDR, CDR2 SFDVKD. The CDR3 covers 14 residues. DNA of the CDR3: TGTGCCACCGCCCGGGCAGGAGGGAACAATGAGCAGTTCTTC. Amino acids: CATARAGGNNEQFF.

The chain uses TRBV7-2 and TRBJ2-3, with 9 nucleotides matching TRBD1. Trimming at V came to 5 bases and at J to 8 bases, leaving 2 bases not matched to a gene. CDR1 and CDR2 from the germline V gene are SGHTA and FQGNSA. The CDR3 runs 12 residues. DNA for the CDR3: TGTGCCAGCAGCCAGGGACAGGGTACGCAGTATTTT. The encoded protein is CASSQGQGTQYF.

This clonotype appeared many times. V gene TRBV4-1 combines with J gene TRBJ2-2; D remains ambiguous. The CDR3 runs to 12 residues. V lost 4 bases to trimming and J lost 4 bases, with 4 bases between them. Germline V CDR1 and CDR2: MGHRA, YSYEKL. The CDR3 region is CASSPITGELFF. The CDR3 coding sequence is TGCGCCAGCAGCCCAATCACCGGGGAGCTGTTTTTT.

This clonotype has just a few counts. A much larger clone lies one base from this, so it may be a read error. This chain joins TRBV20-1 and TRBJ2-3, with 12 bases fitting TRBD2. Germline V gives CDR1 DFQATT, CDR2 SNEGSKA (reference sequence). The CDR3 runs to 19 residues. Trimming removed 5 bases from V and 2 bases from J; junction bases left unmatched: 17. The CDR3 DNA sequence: TGCAGTGCTTACCTGCCTAGCGGGGGGGGAAGACGGCACACAGATACGCAGTATTTT. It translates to CSAYLPSGGGRRHTDTQYF.

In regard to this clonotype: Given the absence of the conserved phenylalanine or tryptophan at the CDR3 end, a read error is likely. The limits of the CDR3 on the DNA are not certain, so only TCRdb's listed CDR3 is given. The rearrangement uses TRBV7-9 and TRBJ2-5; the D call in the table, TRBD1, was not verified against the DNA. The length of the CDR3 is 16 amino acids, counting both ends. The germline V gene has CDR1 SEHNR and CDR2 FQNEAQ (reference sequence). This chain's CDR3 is CASSLAYRGGGETQDL.

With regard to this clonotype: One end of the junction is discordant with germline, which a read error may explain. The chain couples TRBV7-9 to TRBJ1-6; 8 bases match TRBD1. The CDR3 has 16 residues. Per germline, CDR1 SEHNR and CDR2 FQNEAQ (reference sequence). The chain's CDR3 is CASSPRTGQENSPLHF. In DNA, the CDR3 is TGTGCCAGCAGCCCACGGACGGGACAGGAGAATTCACCCCTCCACTTC.